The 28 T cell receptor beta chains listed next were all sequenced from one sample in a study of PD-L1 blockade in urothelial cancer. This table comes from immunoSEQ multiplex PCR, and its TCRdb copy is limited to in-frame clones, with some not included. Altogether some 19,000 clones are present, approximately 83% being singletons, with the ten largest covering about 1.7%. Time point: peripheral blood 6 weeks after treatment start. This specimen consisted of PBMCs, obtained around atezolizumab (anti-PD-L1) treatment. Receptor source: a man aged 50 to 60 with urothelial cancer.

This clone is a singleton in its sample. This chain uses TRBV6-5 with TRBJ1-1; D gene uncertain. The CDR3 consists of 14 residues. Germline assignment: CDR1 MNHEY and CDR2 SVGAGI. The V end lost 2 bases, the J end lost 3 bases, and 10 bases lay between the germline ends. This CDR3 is CASSYEGIDTEAFF. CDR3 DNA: TGTGCCAGCAGTTACGAGGGAATCGACACTGAAGCTTTCTTT.

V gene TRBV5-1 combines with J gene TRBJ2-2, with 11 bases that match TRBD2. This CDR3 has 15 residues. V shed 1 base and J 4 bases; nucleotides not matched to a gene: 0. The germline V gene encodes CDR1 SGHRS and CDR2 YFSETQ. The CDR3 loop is CASSLTSGSTGELFF. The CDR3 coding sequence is TGCGCCAGCAGCTTGACTAGCGGGAGCACCGGGGAGCTGTTTTTT.

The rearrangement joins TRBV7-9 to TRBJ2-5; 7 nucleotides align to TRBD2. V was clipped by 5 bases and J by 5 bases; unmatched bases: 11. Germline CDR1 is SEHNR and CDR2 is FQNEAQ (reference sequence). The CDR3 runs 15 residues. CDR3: CASSAGGGRGETQYF. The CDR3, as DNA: TGTGCCAGCAGCGCCGGGGGAGGGCGGGGCGAGACCCAGTACTTC.

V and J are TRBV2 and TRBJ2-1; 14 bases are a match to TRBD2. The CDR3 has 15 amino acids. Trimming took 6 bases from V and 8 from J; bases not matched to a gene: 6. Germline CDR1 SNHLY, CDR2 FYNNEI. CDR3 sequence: CASRATSGGAHEQFF. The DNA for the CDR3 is TGTGCCAGCAGGGCGACTAGCGGGGGGGCCCATGAGCAGTTCTTC.

The CDR3 DNA reads as TGTGCCAGCAGTTACTCGAGACAGGTTGTTAGCTACACCTTC. Protein: CASSYSRQVVSYTF. The gene calls are TRBV6-5 and TRBJ1-2, with TRBD1 as a possible D gene (6 bases). Deletions cut 0 bases from V and 9 bases from J, with 14 bases between. CDR3 length equals 14 residues. The germline V gene encodes CDR1 MNHEY and CDR2 SVGAGI.

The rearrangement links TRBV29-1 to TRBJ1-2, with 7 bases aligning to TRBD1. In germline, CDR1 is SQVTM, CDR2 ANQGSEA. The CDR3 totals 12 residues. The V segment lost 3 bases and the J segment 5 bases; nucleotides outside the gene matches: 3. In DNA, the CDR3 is TGCAGCGTTGACGGGACAGATTATGGCTACACCTTC. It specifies CSVDGTDYGYTF.

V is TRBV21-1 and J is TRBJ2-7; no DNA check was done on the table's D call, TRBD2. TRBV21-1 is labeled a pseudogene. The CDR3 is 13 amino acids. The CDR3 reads CASSTGGSYEQYV. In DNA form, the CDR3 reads TGTGCCAGCAGCACGGGAGGCTCCTACGAGCAGTACGTC.

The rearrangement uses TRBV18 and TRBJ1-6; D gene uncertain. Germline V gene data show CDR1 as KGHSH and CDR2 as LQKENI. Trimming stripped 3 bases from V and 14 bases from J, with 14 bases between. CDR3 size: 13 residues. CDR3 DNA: TGTGCCAGCTCACCCTCGTCCGTATTAACCCTCCACTTT. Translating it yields CASSPSSVLTLHF.

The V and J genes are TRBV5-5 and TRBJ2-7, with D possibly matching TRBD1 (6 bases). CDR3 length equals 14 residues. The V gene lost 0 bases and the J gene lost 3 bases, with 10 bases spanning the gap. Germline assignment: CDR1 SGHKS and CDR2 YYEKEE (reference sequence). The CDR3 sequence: CASSLAGAFYEQYF. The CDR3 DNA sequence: TGTGCCAGCAGCTTGGCAGGGGCTTTCTACGAGCAGTACTTC.

The CDR3 DNA sequence: TGCAGCGTTGCTTCCGGGACTAGCACAGATACGCAGTATTTT. Protein: CSVASGTSTDTQYF. The chain employs TRBV29-1 and TRBJ2-3; weak D call: TRBD2 (6 bases). Trimming stripped 4 bases from V and 0 bases from J, with 11 bases between. This CDR3 spans 14 amino acids. The germline CDR1 and CDR2 sequences are SQVTM and ANQGSEA.

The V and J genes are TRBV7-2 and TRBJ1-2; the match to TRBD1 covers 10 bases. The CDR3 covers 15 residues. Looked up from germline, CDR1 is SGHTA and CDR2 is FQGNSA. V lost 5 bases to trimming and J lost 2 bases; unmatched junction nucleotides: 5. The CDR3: CASSISGQGNYGYTF. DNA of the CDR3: TGTGCCAGCAGCATCTCGGGACAGGGGAACTATGGCTACACCTTC.

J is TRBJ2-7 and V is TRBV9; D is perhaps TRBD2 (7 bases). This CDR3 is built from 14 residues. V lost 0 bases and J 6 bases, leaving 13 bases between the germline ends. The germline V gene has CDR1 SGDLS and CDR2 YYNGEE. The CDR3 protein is CASSVVRGLSEQYF. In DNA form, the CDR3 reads TGTGCCAGCAGCGTAGTCAGGGGACTATCCGAGCAGTACTTC.

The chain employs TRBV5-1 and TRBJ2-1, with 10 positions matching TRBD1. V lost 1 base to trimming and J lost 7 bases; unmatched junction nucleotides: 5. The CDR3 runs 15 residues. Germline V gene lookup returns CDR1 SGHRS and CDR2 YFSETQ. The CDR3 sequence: CASSLTGQGLNEQFF. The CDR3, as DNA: TGCGCCAGCAGCTTGACGGGACAGGGGCTAAATGAGCAGTTCTTC.

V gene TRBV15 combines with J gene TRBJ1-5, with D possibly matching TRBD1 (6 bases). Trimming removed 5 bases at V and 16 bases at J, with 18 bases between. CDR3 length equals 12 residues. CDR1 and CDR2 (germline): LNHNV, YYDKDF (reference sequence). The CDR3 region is CATSLPHRDIHF. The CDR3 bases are TGTGCCACCAGCCTCCCTCATCGGGACATCCATTTT.

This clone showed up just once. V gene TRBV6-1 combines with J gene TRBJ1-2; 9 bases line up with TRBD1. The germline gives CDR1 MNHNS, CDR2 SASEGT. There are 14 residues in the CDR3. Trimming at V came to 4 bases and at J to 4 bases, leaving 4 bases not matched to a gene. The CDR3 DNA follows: TGTGCCAGCAGTGCGGGACAGGGTTCCTATGGCTACACCTTC. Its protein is CASSAGQGSYGYTF.

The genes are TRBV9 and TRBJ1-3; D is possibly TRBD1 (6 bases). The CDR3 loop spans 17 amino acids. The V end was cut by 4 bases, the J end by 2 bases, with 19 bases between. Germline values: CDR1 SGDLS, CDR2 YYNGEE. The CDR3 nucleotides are TGTGCCAGCAGCACAGGGACGTATACGGGTCCTGGAAACACCATATATTTT. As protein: CASSTGTYTGPGNTIYF.

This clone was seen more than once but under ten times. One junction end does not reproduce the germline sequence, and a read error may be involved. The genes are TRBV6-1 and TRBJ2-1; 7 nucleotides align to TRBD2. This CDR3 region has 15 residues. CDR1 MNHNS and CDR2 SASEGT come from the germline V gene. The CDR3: CAGRGSSGRYNEQFF. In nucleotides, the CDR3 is TGTGCCGGCAGAGGATCTAGCGGACGCTACAATGAGCAGTTCTTC.

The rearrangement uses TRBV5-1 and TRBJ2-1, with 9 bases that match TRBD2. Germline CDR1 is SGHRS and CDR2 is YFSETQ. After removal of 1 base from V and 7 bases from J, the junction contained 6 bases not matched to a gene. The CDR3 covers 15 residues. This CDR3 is CASSLSSGGSNEQFF. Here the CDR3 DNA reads TGCGCCAGCAGCTTGTCCAGCGGGGGGTCGAATGAGCAGTTCTTC.

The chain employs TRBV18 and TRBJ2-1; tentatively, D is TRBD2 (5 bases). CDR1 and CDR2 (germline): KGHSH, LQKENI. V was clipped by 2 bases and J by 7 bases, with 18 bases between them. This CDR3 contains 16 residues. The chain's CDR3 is CASSPGISAGQNEQFF. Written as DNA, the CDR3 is TGTGCCAGCTCACCAGGTATCAGCGCGGGCCAGAATGAGCAGTTCTTC.

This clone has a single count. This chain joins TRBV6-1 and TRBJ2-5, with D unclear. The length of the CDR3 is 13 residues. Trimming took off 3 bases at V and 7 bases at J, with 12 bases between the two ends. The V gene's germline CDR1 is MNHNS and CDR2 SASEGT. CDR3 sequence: CASSDKVRGTQYF. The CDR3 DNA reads TGTGCCAGCAGTGATAAGGTTAGAGGGACCCAGTACTTC.

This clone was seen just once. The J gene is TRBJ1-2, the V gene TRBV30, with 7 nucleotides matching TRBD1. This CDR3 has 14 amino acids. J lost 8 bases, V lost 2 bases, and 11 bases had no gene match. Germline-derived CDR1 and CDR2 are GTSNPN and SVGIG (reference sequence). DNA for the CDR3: TGTGCCTGGAGTACTAACAGGGGCCAGATCGGCTACACCTTC. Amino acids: CAWSTNRGQIGYTF.

CDR3 sequence: CASSPETGYEQYV. CDR3 bases: TGTGCCAGCTCACCGGAGACAGGGTACGAGCAGTACGTC. The genes are TRBV18 and TRBJ2-7; the match to TRBD1 covers 7 bases. V dropped 3 bases and J dropped 4; count of bases not matched to a gene: 3. CDR1 is KGHSH and CDR2 is LQKENI in the germline V gene. CDR3 length equals 13 residues.

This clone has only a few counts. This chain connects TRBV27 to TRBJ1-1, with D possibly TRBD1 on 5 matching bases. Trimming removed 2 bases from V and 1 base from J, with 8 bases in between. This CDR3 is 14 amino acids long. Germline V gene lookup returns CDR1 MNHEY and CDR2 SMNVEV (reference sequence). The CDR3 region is CASSLSQGNTEAFF. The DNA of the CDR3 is TGTGCCAGCAGTTTAAGCCAGGGGAACACTGAAGCTTTCTTT.

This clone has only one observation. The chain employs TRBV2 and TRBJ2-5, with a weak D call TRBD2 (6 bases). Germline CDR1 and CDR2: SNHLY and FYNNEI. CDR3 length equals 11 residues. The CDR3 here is CASAGVETQYF. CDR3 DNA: TGTGCATCAGCGGGTGTGGAGACCCAGTACTTC.

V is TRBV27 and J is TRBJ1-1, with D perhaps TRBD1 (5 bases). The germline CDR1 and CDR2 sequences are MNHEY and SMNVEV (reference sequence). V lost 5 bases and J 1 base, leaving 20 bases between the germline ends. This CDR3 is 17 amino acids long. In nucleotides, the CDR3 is TGTGCCAGCAGTCCCCGCCGGACTCCCGGGGGGAACACTGAAGCTTTCTTT. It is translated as CASSPRRTPGGNTEAFF.

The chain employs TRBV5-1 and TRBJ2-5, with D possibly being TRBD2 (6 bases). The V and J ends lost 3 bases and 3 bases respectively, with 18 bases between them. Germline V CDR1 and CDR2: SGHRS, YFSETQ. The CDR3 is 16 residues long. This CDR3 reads CASSWGGASFEETQYF. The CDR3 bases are TGCGCCAGCAGCTGGGGCGGGGCGTCCTTCGAAGAGACCCAGTACTTC.

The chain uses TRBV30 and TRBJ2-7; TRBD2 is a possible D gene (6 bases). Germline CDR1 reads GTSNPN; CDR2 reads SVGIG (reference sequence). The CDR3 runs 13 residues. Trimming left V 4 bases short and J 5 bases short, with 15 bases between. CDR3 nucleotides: TGTGCCTGGACACTGCCAGGGAGGCACGAGCAGTACTTC. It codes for CAWTLPGRHEQYF.

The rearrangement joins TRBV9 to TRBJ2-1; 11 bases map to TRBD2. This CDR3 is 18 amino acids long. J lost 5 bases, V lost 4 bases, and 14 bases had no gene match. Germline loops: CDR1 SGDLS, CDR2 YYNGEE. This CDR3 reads CASSQTLAGGITNNEQFF. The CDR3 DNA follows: TGTGCCAGCAGCCAAACCCTAGCGGGGGGCATAACCAACAATGAGCAGTTCTTC.